This T cell receptor beta chain emerged from a study of regulatory T cells in long-lasting Graves disease. This clonotype was observed a handful of times. Its antigen is still unknown. Arm-PCR of CDR3 regions and iRepertoire HTBI primers were the basis on which TCR beta libraries were built. TCRdb analysed the multiplex PCR reads with MiXCR anew, one entry per CDR3 protein. The sample has a few hundred thousand distinct CDR3 sequences; about 22% are singletons. Findings and caveats of the study: Repertoires from persistent disease leaned toward TRBV28, TRBJ1-2 and TRBJ2-5.

Germline values: CDR1 MNHNS, CDR2 SASEGT. The CDR3 has 15 residues. Losses at the gene ends were 6 bases for V and 5 bases for J; bases not matched to a gene: 10. Noted time point: persistent/refractory GD, antithyroid drugs over 5 years with positive TRAb. The TCR library used RNA extracted from PBMCs. The genes are TRBV6-1 and TRBJ2-7, with 10 bases identical to TRBD1. Sequences were derived from peripheral blood mononuclear cells (PBMCs), sampled when the disease was refractory, from a patient treated with antithyroid drugs. The clonotype originates from a female donor with Graves disease. This CDR3 reads CASSRWTGGQDEQYF. Written as DNA, the CDR3 is TGTGCCAGCAGCCGGTGGACAGGGGGTCAGGACGAGCAGTACTTC.